This TCR beta chain was sequenced for a study of blood T cells in healthy people across ages. Looked up from germline, CDR1 is MDHEN and CDR2 is SYDVKM. CDR3 length: 16 amino acids. Trimming cost V 2 bases and J 2 bases; bases outside gene matches: 7. PCR was performed a second time for roughly 6 to 12 cycles using a sample-barcoded 5' primer and a J-beta primer mix. In TCRdb, the 5' RACE reads were re-called with MiXCR into one record per CDR3 protein. The sample holds more than 700,000 distinct CDR3 sequences, around 45% seen once. The source of this sequence is a man at least 80 years old in good health. This sequence joins TRBV28 and TRBJ2-5; 8 bases align to TRBD2. Sequenced material: blood. The CDR3 DNA is TGTGCCAGCAGTTTAACGGGACTAGGTGTTCAAGAGACCCAGTACTTC. Its translation: CASSLTGLGVQETQYF. Together with reference TRBV28 and TRBJ2-5, the CDR3 gives the full variable domain: DVKVTQSSRYLVKRTGEKVFLECVQDMDHENMFWYRQDPGLGLRLIYFSYDVKMKEKGDIPEGYSVSREKKERFSLILESASTNQTSMYLCASSLTGLGVQETQYFGPGTRLLVL.